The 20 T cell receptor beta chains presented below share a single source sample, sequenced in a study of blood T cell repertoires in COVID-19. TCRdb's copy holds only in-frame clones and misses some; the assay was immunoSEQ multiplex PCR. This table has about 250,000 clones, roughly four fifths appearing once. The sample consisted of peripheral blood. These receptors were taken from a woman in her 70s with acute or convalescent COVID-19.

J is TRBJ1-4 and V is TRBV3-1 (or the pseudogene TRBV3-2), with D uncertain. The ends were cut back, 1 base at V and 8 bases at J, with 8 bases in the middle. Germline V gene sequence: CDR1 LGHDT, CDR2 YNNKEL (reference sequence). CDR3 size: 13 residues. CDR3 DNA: TGTGCCAGCAGCCAAGCCGCCAGGGAAAAACTGTTTTTT. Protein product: CASSQAAREKLFF.

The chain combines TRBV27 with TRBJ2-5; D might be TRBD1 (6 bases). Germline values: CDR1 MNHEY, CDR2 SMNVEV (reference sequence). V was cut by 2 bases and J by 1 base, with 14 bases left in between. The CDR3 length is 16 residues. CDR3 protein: CASSLVGMGAQETQYF. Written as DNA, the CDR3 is TGTGCCAGCAGTTTAGTGGGGATGGGGGCCCAAGAGACCCAGTACTTC.

The chain's CDR3 is CASSHEIAGELFF. The CDR3 DNA reads TGCGCCAGCAGCCATGAAATAGCCGGGGAGCTGTTTTTT. V is TRBV4-1 and J is TRBJ2-2; D unresolved. V was pared by 3 bases and J by 6 bases, with 8 bases between. The CDR3 totals 13 residues. CDR1 and CDR2 (germline): MGHRA, YSYEKL.

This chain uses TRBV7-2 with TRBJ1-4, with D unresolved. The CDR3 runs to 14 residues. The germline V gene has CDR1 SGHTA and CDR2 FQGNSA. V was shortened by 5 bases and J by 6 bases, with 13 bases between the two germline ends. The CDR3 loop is CASSIVGSDEKLFF. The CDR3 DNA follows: TGTGCCAGCAGCATTGTGGGCTCCGATGAAAAACTGTTTTTT. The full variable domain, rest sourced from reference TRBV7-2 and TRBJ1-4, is GAGVSQSPSNKVTEKGKDVELRCDPISGHTALYWYRQSLGQGLEFLIYFQGNSAPDKSGLPSDRFSAERTGGSVSTLTIQRTQQEDSAVYLCASSIVGSDEKLFFGSGTQLSVL.

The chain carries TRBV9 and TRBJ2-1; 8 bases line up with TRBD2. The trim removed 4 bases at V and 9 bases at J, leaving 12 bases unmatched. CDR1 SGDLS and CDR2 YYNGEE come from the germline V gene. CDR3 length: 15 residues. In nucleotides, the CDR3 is TGTGCCAGCAGCTTGAGGACTAGCCCAGGCGGTGAGCAGTTCTTC. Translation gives CASSLRTSPGGEQFF.

This chain's CDR3 is CSVQRGLRANYGYTF. For the CDR3, the DNA is TGCAGCGTTCAAAGGGGGCTGAGAGCTAACTATGGCTACACCTTC. The J gene is TRBJ1-2, the V gene TRBV29-1; 7 bases agree with TRBD1. Trimming took 5 bases from V and 0 from J; bases not matched to a gene: 9. CDR1 is SQVTM and CDR2 is ANQGSEA in the germline V gene. CDR3 length equals 15 residues. The whole variable domain, remainder taken from reference TRBV29-1 and TRBJ1-2, is SAVISQKPSRDICQRGTSLTIQCQVDSQVTMMFWYRQQPGQSLTLIATANQGSEATYESGFVIDKFPISRPNLTFSTLTVSNMSPEDSSIYLCSVQRGLRANYGYTFGSGTRLTVV.

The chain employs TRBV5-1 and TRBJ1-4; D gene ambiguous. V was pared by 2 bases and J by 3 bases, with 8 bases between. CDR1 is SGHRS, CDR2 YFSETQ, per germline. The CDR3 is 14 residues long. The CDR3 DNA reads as TGCGCCAGCAGCTTTCGCACACCTAATGAAAAACTGTTTTTT. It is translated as CASSFRTPNEKLFF.

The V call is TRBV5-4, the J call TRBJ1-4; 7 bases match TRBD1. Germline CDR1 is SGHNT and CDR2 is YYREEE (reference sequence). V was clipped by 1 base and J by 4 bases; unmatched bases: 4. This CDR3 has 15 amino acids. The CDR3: CASSLRGGFNEKLFF. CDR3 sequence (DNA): TGTGCCAGCAGCTTGCGAGGGGGCTTTAATGAAAAACTGTTTTTT.

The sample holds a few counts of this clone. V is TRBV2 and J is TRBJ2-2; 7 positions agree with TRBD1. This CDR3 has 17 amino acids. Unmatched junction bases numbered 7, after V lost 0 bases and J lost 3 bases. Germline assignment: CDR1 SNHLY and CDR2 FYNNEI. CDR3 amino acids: CASSEAGIGGYTGELFF. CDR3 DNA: TGTGCCAGCAGTGAAGCTGGCATAGGGGGCTACACCGGGGAGCTGTTTTTT.

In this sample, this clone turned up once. CDR3 sequence (DNA): TGTGCCAGCAGACCGGGGGGCGCAGATACGCAGTATTTT. Its translation is CASRPGGADTQYF. This chain connects TRBV6-5 to TRBJ2-3; tentatively, D is TRBD2 (7 bases). Germline V gene data show CDR1 as MNHEY and CDR2 as SVGAGI. CDR3 size: 13 residues. V dropped 6 bases and J dropped 4 bases, with 11 bases sitting between them.

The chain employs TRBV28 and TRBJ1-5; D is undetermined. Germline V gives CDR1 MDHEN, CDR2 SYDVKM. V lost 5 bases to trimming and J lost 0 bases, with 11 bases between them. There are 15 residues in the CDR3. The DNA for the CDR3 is TGTGCCAGCAGTCCCGGGTCCCTTAGCAATCAGCCCCAGCATTTT. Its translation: CASSPGSLSNQPQHF.

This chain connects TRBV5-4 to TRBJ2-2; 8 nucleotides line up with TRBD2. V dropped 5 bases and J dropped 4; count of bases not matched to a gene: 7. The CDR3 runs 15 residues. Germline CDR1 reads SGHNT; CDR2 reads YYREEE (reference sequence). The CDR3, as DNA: TGTGCCAGCAGACGGGAGGGAGGGATCACCGGGGAGCTGTTTTTT. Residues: CASRREGGITGELFF.

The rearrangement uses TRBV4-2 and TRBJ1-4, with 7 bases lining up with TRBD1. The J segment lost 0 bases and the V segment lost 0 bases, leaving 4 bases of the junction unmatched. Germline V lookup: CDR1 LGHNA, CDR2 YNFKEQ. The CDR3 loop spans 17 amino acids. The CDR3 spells CASSQEGGQATNEKLFF. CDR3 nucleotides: TGTGCCAGCAGCCAAGAGGGTGGACAGGCAACTAATGAAAAACTGTTTTTT.

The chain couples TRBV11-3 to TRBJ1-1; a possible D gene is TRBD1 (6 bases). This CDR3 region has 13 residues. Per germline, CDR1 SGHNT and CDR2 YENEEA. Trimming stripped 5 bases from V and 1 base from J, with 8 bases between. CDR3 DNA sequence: TGTGCCAGCAGCCTACAGGGGAACACTGAAGCTTTCTTT. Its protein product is CASSLQGNTEAFF.

The CDR3 loop is CASSQPDRNYGYTF. CDR3 nucleotides: TGTGCCAGCAGCCAGCCGGACAGGAACTATGGCTACACCTTC. This chain links TRBV3-1 (or the pseudogene TRBV3-2) with TRBJ1-2, with 7 bases fitting TRBD1. The CDR3 is made up of 14 amino acids. The V and J ends lost 3 bases and 2 bases, in that order; junction bases with no gene match: 3. The germline CDR1 and CDR2 sequences are LGHDT and YNNKEL (reference sequence).

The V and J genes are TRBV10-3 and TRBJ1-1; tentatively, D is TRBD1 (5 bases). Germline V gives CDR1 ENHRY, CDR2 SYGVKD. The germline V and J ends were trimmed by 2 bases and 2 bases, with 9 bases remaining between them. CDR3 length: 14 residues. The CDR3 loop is CAISEGGGNTEAFF. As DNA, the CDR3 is TGTGCCATCAGTGAGGGCGGGGGAAACACTGAAGCTTTCTTT.

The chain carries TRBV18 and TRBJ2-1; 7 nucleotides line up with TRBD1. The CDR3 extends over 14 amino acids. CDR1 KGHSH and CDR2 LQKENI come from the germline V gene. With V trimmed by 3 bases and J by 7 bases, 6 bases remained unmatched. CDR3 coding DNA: TGTGCCAGCTCACCGGGACAGAGGGGAAATGAGCAGTTCTTC. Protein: CASSPGQRGNEQFF.

This CDR3 reads CASSISGIYGYTF. The CDR3, as DNA: TGTGCCAGCAGTATTTCCGGGATCTATGGCTACACCTTC. The gene calls are TRBV28 and TRBJ1-2; D is ambiguous. Trimming took off 5 bases at V and 4 bases at J, with 11 bases between the two ends. The CDR3 contains 13 residues. Germline V gene lookup returns CDR1 MDHEN and CDR2 SYDVKM.

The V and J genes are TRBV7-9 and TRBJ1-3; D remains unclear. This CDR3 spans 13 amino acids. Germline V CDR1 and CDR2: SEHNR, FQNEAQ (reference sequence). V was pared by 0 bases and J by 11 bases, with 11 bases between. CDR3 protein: CASSLAPTPAIYF. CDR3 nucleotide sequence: TGTGCCAGCAGCTTAGCCCCTACCCCCGCCATATATTTT.

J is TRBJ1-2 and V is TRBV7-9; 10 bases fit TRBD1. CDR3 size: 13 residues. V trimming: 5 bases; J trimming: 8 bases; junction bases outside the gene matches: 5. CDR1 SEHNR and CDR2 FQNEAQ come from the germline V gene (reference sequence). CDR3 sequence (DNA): TGTGCCAGCAGCATAGGACAGGGGGGCGGCTACACCTTC. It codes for CASSIGQGGGYTF.